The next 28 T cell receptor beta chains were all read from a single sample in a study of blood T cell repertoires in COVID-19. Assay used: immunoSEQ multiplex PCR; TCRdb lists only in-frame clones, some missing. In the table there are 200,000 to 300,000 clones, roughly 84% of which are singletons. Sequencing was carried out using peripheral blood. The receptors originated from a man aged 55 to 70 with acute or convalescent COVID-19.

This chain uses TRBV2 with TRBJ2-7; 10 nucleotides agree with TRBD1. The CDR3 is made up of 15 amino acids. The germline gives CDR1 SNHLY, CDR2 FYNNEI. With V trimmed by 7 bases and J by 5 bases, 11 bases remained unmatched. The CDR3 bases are TGTGCCAGCACCTTGGGCGGGACAGGGGATAACGAGCAGTACTTC. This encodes CASTLGGTGDNEQYF.

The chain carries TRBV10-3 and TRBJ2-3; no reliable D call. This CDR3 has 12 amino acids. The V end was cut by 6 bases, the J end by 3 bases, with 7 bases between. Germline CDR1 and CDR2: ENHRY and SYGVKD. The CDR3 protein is CAIRSYTDTQYF. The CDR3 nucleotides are TGTGCCATCAGAAGCTATACAGATACGCAGTATTTT.

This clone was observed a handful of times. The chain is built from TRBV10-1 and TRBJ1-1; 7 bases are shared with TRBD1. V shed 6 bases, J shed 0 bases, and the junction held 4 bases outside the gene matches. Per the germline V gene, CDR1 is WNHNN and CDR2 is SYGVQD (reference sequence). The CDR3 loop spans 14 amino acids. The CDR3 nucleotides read TGCGCCAGCAGGGAAGGGGGCTTGAACACTGAAGCTTTCTTT. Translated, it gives CASREGGLNTEAFF.

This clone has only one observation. The CDR3 nucleotides are TGTGCCAGCAGTCCACCGGGCAGGGTGCTTACTAGCACAGATACGCAGTATTTT. As protein: CASSPPGRVLTSTDTQYF. The rearrangement uses TRBV6-2 or TRBV6-3 and TRBJ2-3; D might be TRBD1 (5 bases). Germline-derived CDR1 and CDR2 are MNHEY and SVGEGT. Deletions cut 5 bases from V and 0 bases from J, with 21 bases between. CDR3 length: 18 amino acids.

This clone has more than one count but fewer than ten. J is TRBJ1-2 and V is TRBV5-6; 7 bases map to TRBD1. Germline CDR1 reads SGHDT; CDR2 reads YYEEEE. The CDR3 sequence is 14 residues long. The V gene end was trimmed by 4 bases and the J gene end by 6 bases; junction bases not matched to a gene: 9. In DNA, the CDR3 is TGTGCCAGCAGCCGCCTAACAGGGGAAGATGGCTACACCTTC. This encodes CASSRLTGEDGYTF.

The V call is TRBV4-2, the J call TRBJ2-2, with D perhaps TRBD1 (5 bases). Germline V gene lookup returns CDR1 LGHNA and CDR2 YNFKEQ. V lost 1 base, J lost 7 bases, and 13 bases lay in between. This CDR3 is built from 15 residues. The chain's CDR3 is CASSQAGAQVGELFF. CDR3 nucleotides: TGTGCCAGCAGCCAAGCTGGGGCGCAGGTCGGGGAGCTGTTTTTT.

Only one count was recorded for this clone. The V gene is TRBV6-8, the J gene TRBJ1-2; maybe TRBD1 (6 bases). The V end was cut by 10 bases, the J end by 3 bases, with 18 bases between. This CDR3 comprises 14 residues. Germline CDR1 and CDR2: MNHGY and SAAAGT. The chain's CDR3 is CATHPLYRDYGYTF. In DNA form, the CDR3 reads TGTGCCACCCATCCTCTGTACAGGGACTATGGCTACACCTTC.

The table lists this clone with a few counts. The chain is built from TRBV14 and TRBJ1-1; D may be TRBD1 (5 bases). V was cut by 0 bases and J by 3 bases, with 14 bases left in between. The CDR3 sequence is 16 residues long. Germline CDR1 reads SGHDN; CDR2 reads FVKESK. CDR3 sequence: CASSQDLGAVYTEAFF. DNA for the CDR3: TGTGCCAGCAGCCAAGATCTAGGGGCAGTATACACTGAAGCTTTCTTT.

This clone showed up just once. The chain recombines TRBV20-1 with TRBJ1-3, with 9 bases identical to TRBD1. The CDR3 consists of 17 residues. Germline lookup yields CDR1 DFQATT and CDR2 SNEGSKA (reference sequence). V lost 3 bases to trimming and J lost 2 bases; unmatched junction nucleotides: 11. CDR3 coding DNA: TGCAGTGCTAGTTCCGCCGGACAGGGGACTACTGGAAACACCATATATTTT. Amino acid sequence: CSASSAGQGTTGNTIYF.

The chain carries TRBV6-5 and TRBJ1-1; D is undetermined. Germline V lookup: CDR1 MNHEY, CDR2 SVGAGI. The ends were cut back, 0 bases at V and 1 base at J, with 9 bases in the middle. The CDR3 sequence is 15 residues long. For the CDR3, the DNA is TGTGCCAGCAGTTACTCGGGTCAGGCGAACACTGAAGCTTTCTTT. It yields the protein CASSYSGQANTEAFF.

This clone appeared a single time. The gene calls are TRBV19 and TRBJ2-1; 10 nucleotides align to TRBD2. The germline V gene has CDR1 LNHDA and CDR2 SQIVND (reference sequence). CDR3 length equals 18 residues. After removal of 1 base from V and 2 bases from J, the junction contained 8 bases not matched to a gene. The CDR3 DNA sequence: TGTGCCAGTAGTATAGTGGGCGAAGCGGGAGGGCCCTACAATGAGCAGTTCTTC. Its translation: CASSIVGEAGGPYNEQFF.

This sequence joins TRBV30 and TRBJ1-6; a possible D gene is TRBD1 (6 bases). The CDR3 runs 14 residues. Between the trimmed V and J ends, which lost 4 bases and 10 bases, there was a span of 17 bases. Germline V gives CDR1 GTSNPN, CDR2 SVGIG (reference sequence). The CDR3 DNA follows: TGTGCCTGGAACCGGGACACCCGTAGGTCACCCCTCCACTTT. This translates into CAWNRDTRRSPLHF.

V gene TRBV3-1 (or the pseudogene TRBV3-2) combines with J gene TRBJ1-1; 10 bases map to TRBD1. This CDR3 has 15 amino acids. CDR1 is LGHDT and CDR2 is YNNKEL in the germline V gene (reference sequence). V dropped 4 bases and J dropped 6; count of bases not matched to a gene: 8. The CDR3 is CASSPRDRGSAEAFF. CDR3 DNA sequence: TGTGCCAGCAGCCCCCGGGACAGGGGATCAGCTGAAGCTTTCTTT.

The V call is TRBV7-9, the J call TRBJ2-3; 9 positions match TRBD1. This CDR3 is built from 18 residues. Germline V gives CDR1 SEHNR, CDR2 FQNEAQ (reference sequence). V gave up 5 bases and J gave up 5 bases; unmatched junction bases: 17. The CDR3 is CASSPSPQGASKIDTQYF. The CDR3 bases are TGTGCCAGCAGCCCGAGCCCACAGGGGGCGTCAAAGATAGATACGCAGTATTTT. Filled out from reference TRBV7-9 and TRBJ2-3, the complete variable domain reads DTGVSQNPRHKITKRGQNVTFRCDPISEHNRLYWYRQTLGQGPEFLTYFQNEAQLEKSRLLSDRFSAERPKGSFSTLEIQRTEQGDSAMYLCASSPSPQGASKIDTQYFGPGTRLTVL.

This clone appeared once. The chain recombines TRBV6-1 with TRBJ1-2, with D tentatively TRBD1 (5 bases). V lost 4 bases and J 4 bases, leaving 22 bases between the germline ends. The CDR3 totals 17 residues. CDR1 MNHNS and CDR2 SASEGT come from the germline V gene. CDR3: CASSGDALGRVFYGYTF. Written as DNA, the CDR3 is TGTGCCAGCAGTGGTGACGCACTGGGCAGGGTCTTCTATGGCTACACCTTC.

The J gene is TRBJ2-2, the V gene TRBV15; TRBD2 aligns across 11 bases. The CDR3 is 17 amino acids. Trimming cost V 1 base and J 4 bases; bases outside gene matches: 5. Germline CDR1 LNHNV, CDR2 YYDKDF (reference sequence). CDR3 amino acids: CATSRAPLAGGTGELFF. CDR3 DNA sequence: TGTGCCACCAGCAGAGCCCCCCTAGCGGGGGGCACCGGGGAGCTGTTTTTT.

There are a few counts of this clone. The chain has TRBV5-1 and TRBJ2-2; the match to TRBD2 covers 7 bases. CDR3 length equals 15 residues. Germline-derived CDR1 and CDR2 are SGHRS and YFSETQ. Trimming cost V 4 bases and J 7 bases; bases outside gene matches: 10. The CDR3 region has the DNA TGCGCCAGCAGCCTGCAGCGGGGTGGAAGCGGGGAGCTGTTTTTT. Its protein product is CASSLQRGGSGELFF.

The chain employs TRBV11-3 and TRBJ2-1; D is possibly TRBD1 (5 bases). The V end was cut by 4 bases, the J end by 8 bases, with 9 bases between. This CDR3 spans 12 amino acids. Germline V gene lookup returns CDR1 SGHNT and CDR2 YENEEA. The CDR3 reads CASSSGPDEQFF. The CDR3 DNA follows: TGTGCCAGCAGCTCAGGGCCCGATGAGCAGTTCTTC.

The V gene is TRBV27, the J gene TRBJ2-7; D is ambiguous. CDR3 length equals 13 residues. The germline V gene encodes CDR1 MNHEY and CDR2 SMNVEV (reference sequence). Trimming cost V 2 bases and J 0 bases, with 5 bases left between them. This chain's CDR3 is CASSLLLSYEQYF. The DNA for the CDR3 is TGTGCCAGCAGTTTACTCCTCTCCTACGAGCAGTACTTC.

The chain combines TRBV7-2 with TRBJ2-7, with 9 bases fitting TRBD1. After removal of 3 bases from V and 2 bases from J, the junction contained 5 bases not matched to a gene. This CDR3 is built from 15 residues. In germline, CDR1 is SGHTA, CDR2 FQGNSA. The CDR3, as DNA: TGTGCCAGCAGCTTCCGGAGGGACAGGGCCTACGAGCAGTACTTC. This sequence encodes CASSFRRDRAYEQYF.

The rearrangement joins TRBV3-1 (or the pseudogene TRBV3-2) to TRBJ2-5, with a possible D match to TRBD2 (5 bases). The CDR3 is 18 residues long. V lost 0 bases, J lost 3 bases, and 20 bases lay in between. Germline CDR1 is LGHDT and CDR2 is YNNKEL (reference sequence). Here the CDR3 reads CASSQDSRGLLMKETQYF. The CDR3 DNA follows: TGTGCCAGCAGCCAAGACTCCCGGGGATTGCTTATGAAAGAGACCCAGTACTTC.

CDR3 sequence (DNA): TGCGCCAGCAGCCAAGAAATTCAGGGGAACAATGAGCAGTTCTTC. Residues: CASSQEIQGNNEQFF. V and J are TRBV4-3 and TRBJ2-1; TRBD1 is a possible D gene (6 bases). The V and J ends lost 0 bases and 5 bases respectively, with 11 bases between them. The germline V gene has CDR1 LGHNA and CDR2 YSLEER. This CDR3 contains 15 residues.

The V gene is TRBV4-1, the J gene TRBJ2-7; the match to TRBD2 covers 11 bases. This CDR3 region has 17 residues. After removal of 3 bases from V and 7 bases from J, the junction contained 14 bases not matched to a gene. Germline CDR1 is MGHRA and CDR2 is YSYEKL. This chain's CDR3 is CASSHEKATSGRGEQYF. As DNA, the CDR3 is TGCGCCAGCAGCCACGAGAAGGCTACTAGCGGGAGAGGTGAGCAGTACTTC.

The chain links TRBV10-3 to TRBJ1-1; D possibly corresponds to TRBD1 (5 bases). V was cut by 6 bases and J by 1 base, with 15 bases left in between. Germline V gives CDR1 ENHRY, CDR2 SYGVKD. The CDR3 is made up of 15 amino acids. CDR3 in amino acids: CAISPGGTANTEAFF. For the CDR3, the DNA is TGTGCCATCAGCCCCGGGGGGACCGCGAACACTGAAGCTTTCTTT.

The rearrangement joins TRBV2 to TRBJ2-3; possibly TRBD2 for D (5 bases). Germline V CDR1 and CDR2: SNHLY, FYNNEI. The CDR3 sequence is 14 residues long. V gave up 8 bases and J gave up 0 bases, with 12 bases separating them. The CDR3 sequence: CASVEGHSTDTQYF. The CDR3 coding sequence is TGTGCCAGCGTAGAGGGCCATAGCACAGATACGCAGTATTTT.

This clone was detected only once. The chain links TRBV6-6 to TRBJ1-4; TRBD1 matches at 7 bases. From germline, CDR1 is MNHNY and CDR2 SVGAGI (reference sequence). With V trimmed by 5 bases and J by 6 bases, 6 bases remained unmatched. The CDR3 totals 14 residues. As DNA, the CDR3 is TGTGCCAGCAGTACGACAGGGCTGCATGAAAAACTGTTTTTT. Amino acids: CASSTTGLHEKLFF.

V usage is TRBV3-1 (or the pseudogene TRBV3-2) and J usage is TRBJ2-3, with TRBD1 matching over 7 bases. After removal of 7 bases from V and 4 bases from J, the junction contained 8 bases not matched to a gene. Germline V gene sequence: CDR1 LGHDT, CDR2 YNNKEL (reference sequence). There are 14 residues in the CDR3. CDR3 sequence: CASKAQGMADTQYF. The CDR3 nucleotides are TGTGCCAGCAAAGCACAGGGGATGGCAGATACGCAGTATTTT.

The CDR3: CASSPGLAVTDTQYF. The CDR3, as DNA: TGTGCCAGCAGCCCGGGACTAGCGGTCACAGATACGCAGTATTTT. The J gene is TRBJ2-3, the V gene TRBV3-1 (or the pseudogene TRBV3-2), with TRBD2 matching over 11 bases. Germline CDR1 and CDR2: LGHDT and YNNKEL (reference sequence). Trimming took 4 bases from V and 2 from J; bases not matched to a gene: 2. The CDR3 consists of 15 residues.